This record concerns one T cell receptor beta chain sequence. The record originates from a study of cytomegalovirus exposure and HLA in healthy donors. PCR primers comprised 60 Vbeta and 13 Jbeta primers. Only in-frame clones appear in the TCRdb table, and some are missing; sequencing was by immunoSEQ multiplex PCR. This sample yields roughly 170,000 clones, of which 84% are seen a single time; under 5% belongs to the top ten. Germline CDR1 reads KGHSH; CDR2 reads LQKENI. CDR3 size: 13 residues. The V segment lost 6 bases and the J segment 6 bases; nucleotides outside the gene matches: 4. V usage is TRBV18 and J usage is TRBJ2-1; TRBD2 matches at 8 bases. This TCR came from a man aged 18 to 30 in good health and CMV-seronegative. The sample was PBMCs. CDR3 in DNA: TGTGCCAGCTCCGTTGGGACTAGCAATGAGCAGTTCTTC. This sequence encodes CASSVGTSNEQFF.